The 29 T cell receptor beta chains below come from one sample, sequenced in a study of metastatic and nonmetastatic thyroid tumors. Not a single patient had been given any form of treatment at any point before undergoing thyroid surgery. TCRdb re-called clones via MiXCR from the PCR reads. The repertoire holds approximately 79,000 clones, with 8% to 9.5% as singletons. Sequencing was done on a sample of blood. The receptors derive from a female donor with papillary thyroid cancer or a benign thyroid nodule (not recorded which). Some clones in this sample may be carry-over from other donors' samples.

This clone was seen ten or more times. The DNA for the CDR3 is TGTGCCATCAGTGGGTCATCCGTAGAGTCGAGCTCCTACGAGCAGTACTTC. Its protein product is CAISGSSVESSSYEQYF. J is TRBJ2-7 and V is TRBV10-3; D not certain. The V end was cut by 4 bases, the J end by 0 bases, with 19 bases between. The CDR3 totals 17 residues. Germline V gives CDR1 ENHRY, CDR2 SYGVKD.

The table lists this clone with many counts. This sequence joins TRBV7-2 and TRBJ2-7; 7 positions match TRBD2. V shed 5 bases and J 5 bases; nucleotides not matched to a gene: 3. The CDR3 loop spans 12 amino acids. Germline values: CDR1 SGHTA, CDR2 FQGNSA. CDR3 nucleotide sequence: TGTGCCAGCAGCATAACTAGCGACGAGCAGTACTTC. Translation gives CASSITSDEQYF.

In its sample, this clone was seen many times. The chain employs TRBV15 and TRBJ1-1, with TRBD1 as a possible D gene (5 bases). V gave up 3 bases and J gave up 2 bases, with 13 bases separating them. The germline V gene encodes CDR1 LNHNV and CDR2 YYDKDF (reference sequence). This CDR3 has 15 amino acids. The CDR3 nucleotides are TGTGCCACCAGCAGGTCCCTGACAGACAACACTGAAGCTTTCTTT. It translates to CATSRSLTDNTEAFF.

The genes are TRBV11-2 and TRBJ2-3; 7 nucleotides agree with TRBD2. Per germline, CDR1 SGHAT and CDR2 FQNNGV. The V and J ends lost 3 bases and 6 bases, in that order; junction bases with no gene match: 9. This CDR3 spans 15 amino acids. Here the CDR3 DNA reads TGTGCCAGCAGCTTTATCTGGGGAGGGATTGATACGCAGTATTTT. Protein product: CASSFIWGGIDTQYF.

The chain recombines TRBV12-3 or TRBV12-4 with TRBJ2-3; 12 positions match TRBD2. Unmatched junction bases numbered 4, after V lost 8 bases and J lost 4 bases. The CDR3 extends over 14 amino acids. CDR3 region: CASRLAGVADTQYF. CDR3 DNA: TGTGCCAGCCGACTAGCGGGGGTGGCAGATACGCAGTATTTT.

This clone was counted at least ten times. The chain is built from TRBV3-1 and TRBJ2-3, with unresolved D. Germline V CDR1 and CDR2: LGHDT, YNNKEL (reference sequence). The CDR3 loop spans 16 amino acids. Trimming took 4 bases from V and 1 from J, leaving 15 bases between them. The CDR3 DNA follows: TGTGCCAGCAGCCCCCGGGCCCAGAAGGGCACAGATACGCAGTATTTT. Protein sequence: CASSPRAQKGTDTQYF.

V usage is TRBV4-3 and J usage is TRBJ1-2; D possibly corresponds to TRBD1 (6 bases). The CDR3 is 17 amino acids. Trimming took off 1 base at V and 4 bases at J, with 19 bases between the two ends. Per the germline V gene, CDR1 is LGHNA and CDR2 is YSLEER. The CDR3 bases are TGCGCCAGCAGCCAAGCTGGGGGCGCCAGGACCCCCTATGGCTACACCTTC. Translated, it gives CASSQAGGARTPYGYTF.

Ten or more counts support this clone. J is TRBJ2-2 and V is TRBV12-3 or TRBV12-4; 8 bases are shared with TRBD2. The CDR3 sequence is 16 residues long. The trim removed 6 bases at V and 4 bases at J, leaving 10 bases unmatched. The CDR3 DNA sequence: TGTGCCAGCAGCCCGATGACTAGCGAAAGCACCGGGGAGCTGTTTTTT. Translation: CASSPMTSESTGELFF.

In the case of this clone: A much larger clone differs by one base, so this may be a read error. The identical CDR3 is also encoded by other nucleotide sequences in the sample. The J gene is TRBJ2-3, the V gene TRBV6-1; D possibly corresponds to TRBD2 (7 bases). The CDR3 is 14 residues long. Germline loops: CDR1 MNHNS, CDR2 SASEGT. The CDR3 spells CASRGGGITDTQYF. The CDR3 nucleotides read TGTGCCAGCAGAGGGGGGGGGATCACAGATACACAGTATTTT.

The table lists this clone with many counts. The chain carries TRBV24-1 and TRBJ2-7, with unresolved D. With 2 bases removed from V and 0 bases from J, the gap between germline ends came to 13 bases. The CDR3 length is 16 residues. Germline CDR1 KGHDR, CDR2 SFDVKD. CDR3 coding DNA: TGTGCCACCAGTGATTCGAGGACCTCGGGCTCCTACGAGCAGTACTTC. Its translation: CATSDSRTSGSYEQYF.

At least ten counts were recorded for this clone. The chain employs TRBV15 and TRBJ2-7; D perhaps matches TRBD1 (5 bases). The V end was cut by 5 bases, the J end by 4 bases, with 12 bases between. Germline V gene data show CDR1 as LNHNV and CDR2 as YYDKDF (reference sequence). This CDR3 has 13 amino acids. The CDR3 DNA reads TGTGCCACCAGCCCAGGGATTGAGTACGAGCAGTACTTC. Encoded protein: CATSPGIEYEQYF.

There are many counts of this clone. The chain employs TRBV5-4 and TRBJ2-7; D uncertain. The CDR3 extends over 13 amino acids. Trimming cost V 1 base and J 3 bases, with 8 bases left between them. Per the germline V gene, CDR1 is SGHNT and CDR2 is YYREEE (reference sequence). For the CDR3, the DNA is TGTGCCAGCAGCTTGAGAAGGGACTACGAGCAGTACTTC. Translation gives CASSLRRDYEQYF.

This clone was recorded many times. The chain links TRBV13 to TRBJ2-1, with TRBD2 identical over 10 bases. The CDR3 contains 17 residues. Germline V gives CDR1 PRHDT, CDR2 FYEKMQ (reference sequence). Trimming took 4 bases from V and 5 from J; bases not matched to a gene: 11. Here the CDR3 reads CASSSSYSGGHHNEQFF. CDR3 nucleotide sequence: TGTGCCAGCAGCTCTTCATATAGCGGGGGGCACCACAATGAGCAGTTCTTC.

The V call is TRBV5-1, the J call TRBJ1-2, with unresolved D. Between the trimmed V and J ends, which lost 3 bases and 4 bases, there was a span of 19 bases. CDR1 and CDR2 from the germline V gene are SGHRS and YFSETQ. The CDR3 is made up of 16 amino acids. CDR3: CASSSWTDRRVYGYTF. CDR3 bases: TGCGCCAGCAGCTCGTGGACGGATCGTCGCGTCTATGGCTACACCTTC.

Remarks on this clone: A much larger clone differs by one base, so this may be a read error. The V call is TRBV6-4, the J call TRBJ2-1; 9 bases are a match to TRBD2. The junction had 11 bases not matched to a gene; V was cut back by 11 bases and J by 3 bases. This CDR3 contains 15 residues. Germline V lookup: CDR1 MRHNA, CDR2 SNTAGT. The CDR3 nucleotides are TGTGCCGGCAATGACTCGCGGGGGGGCTACAATGAGCAGTTCTTC. This encodes CAGNDSRGGYNEQFF.

Many counts were recorded for this clone. This chain links TRBV19 with TRBJ2-1, with D possibly matching TRBD2 (5 bases). The germline gives CDR1 LNHDA, CDR2 SQIVND (reference sequence). V was cut by 3 bases and J by 4 bases, with 13 bases left in between. This CDR3 is 15 amino acids long. The CDR3 region has the DNA TGTGCCAGTAGTATTGGGCAGTGGGAGTACAATGAGCAGTTCTTC. This gives the protein CASSIGQWEYNEQFF.

This clone was recorded many times. This chain's CDR3 is CASSTYRDRDSPLHF. CDR3 DNA: TGTGCCAGCAGTACTTACCGGGACAGGGATTCACCCCTCCACTTT. The rearrangement uses TRBV27 and TRBJ1-6; 9 bases align to TRBD1. Germline CDR1 is MNHEY and CDR2 is SMNVEV (reference sequence). Trimming took 5 bases from V and 8 from J; bases not matched to a gene: 7. The CDR3 loop spans 15 amino acids.

In its sample, this clone was seen many times. This chain connects TRBV6-5 to TRBJ2-7, with 8 nucleotides matching TRBD2. CDR1 is MNHEY, CDR2 SVGAGI, per germline. CDR3 length equals 17 residues. Losses at the gene ends were 2 bases for V and 2 bases for J; bases not matched to a gene: 11. The CDR3 coding sequence is TGTGCCAGCAGTTACGGGGGGAGCGGGGGAGTAACCTACGAGCAGTACTTC. Translated: CASSYGGSGGVTYEQYF.

This clone has a count of ten or more. This chain connects TRBV6-5 to TRBJ2-7, with unresolved D. V lost 0 bases and J lost 1, with 7 bases in between. The CDR3 totals 14 residues. Germline V CDR1 and CDR2: MNHEY, SVGAGI. The CDR3 loop is CASSYSGRSYEQYF. CDR3 DNA: TGTGCCAGCAGTTACTCGGGCAGATCCTACGAGCAGTACTTC.

The chain couples TRBV10-1 to TRBJ2-3; D gene ambiguous. The V gene's germline CDR1 is WNHNN and CDR2 SYGVQD (reference sequence). The CDR3 extends over 13 amino acids. V was cut by 0 bases and J by 9 bases, with 10 bases left in between. The CDR3 sequence: CASSESQILTQYF. The CDR3 nucleotides are TGCGCCAGCAGTGAGTCTCAGATTTTGACGCAGTATTTT.

This clone has ten or more counts. The chain carries TRBV6-5 and TRBJ1-3; D not certain. The V and J ends lost 0 bases and 0 bases respectively, with 9 bases between them. Germline V CDR1 and CDR2: MNHEY, SVGAGI. CDR3 length: 16 amino acids. DNA for the CDR3: TGTGCCAGCAGTTACTCCCCTGAGACCTCTGGAAACACCATATATTTT. It specifies CASSYSPETSGNTIYF.

This clone was detected many times. The rearrangement joins TRBV6-5 to TRBJ1-4; D unclear. V was shortened by 2 bases and J by 8 bases, with 9 bases between the two germline ends. The CDR3 is 13 residues long. Germline-derived CDR1 and CDR2 are MNHEY and SVGAGI. CDR3: CASSYRRGEKLFF. DNA for the CDR3: TGTGCCAGCAGTTACCGTAGAGGAGAAAAACTGTTTTTT.

This clone was observed many times. The V gene is TRBV2, the J gene TRBJ1-2, with a weak D call TRBD1 (5 bases). Deletions cut 3 bases from V and 8 bases from J, with 16 bases between. CDR3 size: 14 residues. Germline V lookup: CDR1 SNHLY, CDR2 FYNNEI. The CDR3 loop reads CASSEIRGGGGYTF. The DNA of the CDR3 is TGTGCCAGCAGTGAGATTCGGGGCGGGGGAGGCTACACCTTC.

This clone has ten or more counts. The chain joins TRBV20-1 to TRBJ2-7; 7 nucleotides match TRBD2. CDR3 length: 15 residues. After removal of 0 bases from V and 3 bases from J, the junction contained 8 bases not matched to a gene. The germline gives CDR1 DFQATT, CDR2 SNEGSKA (reference sequence). The CDR3 loop is CSARDTSGDYYEQYF. CDR3 nucleotide sequence: TGCAGTGCTAGAGATACAAGCGGGGACTACTACGAGCAGTACTTC.

This clone was counted only a few times. A junction end diverges from the germline sequence, so it may reflect a read error. The chain couples TRBV2 to TRBJ1-4; perhaps TRBD1 as D (6 bases). The germline CDR1 and CDR2 sequences are SNHLY and FYNNEI. CDR3 size: 15 residues. The CDR3 DNA reads as TGTGCCAGCAGTGAAGGGGGGGCCCAGTATGAAAAACTGGTTTTT. Translating gives CASSEGGAQYEKLVF.

At least ten counts were recorded for this clone. The chain joins TRBV2 to TRBJ2-2, with a tentative D call TRBD1 (6 bases). This CDR3 has 15 residues. Germline assignment: CDR1 SNHLY and CDR2 FYNNEI. Trimming removed 5 bases at V and 6 bases at J, with 16 bases between. The DNA for the CDR3 is TGTGCCAGCAGTCCCCGGGCAGGGGCTTCCGGGGAGCTGTTTTTT. This encodes CASSPRAGASGELFF.

A word on this clone: The junction shows a germline mismatch at one end, possibly a read error. This chain joins TRBV9 and TRBJ2-2, with D unresolved. The CDR3 has 17 residues. The V gene's germline CDR1 is SGDLS and CDR2 YYNGEE. The CDR3 here is CASNVRKAGENTGELFF. The CDR3 DNA follows: TGTGCCAGCAACGTAAGAAAAGCCGGTGAGAACACCGGGGAGCTGTTTTTT.

Many counts were recorded for this clone. This chain uses TRBV3-1 with TRBJ1-6; D perhaps matches TRBD1 (6 bases). The V gene lost 0 bases and the J gene lost 4 bases, with 10 bases spanning the gap. The CDR3 extends over 16 amino acids. Looked up from germline, CDR1 is LGHDT and CDR2 is YNNKEL (reference sequence). The CDR3 sequence: CASSQDAGEYNSPLHF. The CDR3 region has the DNA TGTGCCAGCAGCCAAGATGCAGGGGAGTATAATTCACCCCTCCACTTT. The whole variable domain, filled in from reference TRBV3-1 and TRBJ1-6, reads DTAVSQTPKYLVTQMGNDKSIKCEQNLGHDTMYWYKQDSKKFLKIMFSYNNKELIINETVPNRFSPKSPDKAHLNLHINSLELGDSAVYFCASSQDAGEYNSPLHFGNGTRLTVT.

This clone has a count of ten or more. CDR3 in DNA: TGTGCCAGCAGCCTAGGCCGACTAGCGGGGGTTGGAGATACGCAGTATTTT. Its protein product is CASSLGRLAGVGDTQYF. V is TRBV11-2 and J is TRBJ2-3; 12 nucleotides agree with TRBD2. The CDR3 extends over 17 amino acids. Germline trimming cut 5 bases from V and 5 bases from J; bases unmatched to any gene: 11. Per the germline V gene, CDR1 is SGHAT and CDR2 is FQNNGV.